The T cell receptor beta chain under discussion was sequenced for a study of shared clonotypes between healthy human individuals. Every donor was a Caucasian adult from Nashville, Tennessee. Several immunoSEQ 96-well plates shared each subset's DNA, each plate a replicate. The sequencing of unsorted PBMC DNA took place on ten immunoSEQ deep assay plates. This table comes from immunoSEQ multiplex PCR, and its TCRdb copy is limited to in-frame clones, with some not included. Of 500,000 to 650,000 clones in the sample, about 80% were seen once. CDR3 size: 13 residues. Deletions cut 5 bases from V and 7 bases from J, with 15 bases between. The germline V gene encodes CDR1 SEHNR and CDR2 FQNEAQ (reference sequence).

Specimen: PBMCs. The TCR sequence derives from a woman in her forties in good health. Some clones in this sample may be carry-over from other donors' samples. The J gene is TRBJ2-7, the V gene TRBV7-9; possibly TRBD1 for D (6 bases). The CDR3, as DNA: TGTGCCAGCAGCCGGACAGTTTATCGGGAGCAGTACTTC. Translating it yields CASSRTVYREQYF.